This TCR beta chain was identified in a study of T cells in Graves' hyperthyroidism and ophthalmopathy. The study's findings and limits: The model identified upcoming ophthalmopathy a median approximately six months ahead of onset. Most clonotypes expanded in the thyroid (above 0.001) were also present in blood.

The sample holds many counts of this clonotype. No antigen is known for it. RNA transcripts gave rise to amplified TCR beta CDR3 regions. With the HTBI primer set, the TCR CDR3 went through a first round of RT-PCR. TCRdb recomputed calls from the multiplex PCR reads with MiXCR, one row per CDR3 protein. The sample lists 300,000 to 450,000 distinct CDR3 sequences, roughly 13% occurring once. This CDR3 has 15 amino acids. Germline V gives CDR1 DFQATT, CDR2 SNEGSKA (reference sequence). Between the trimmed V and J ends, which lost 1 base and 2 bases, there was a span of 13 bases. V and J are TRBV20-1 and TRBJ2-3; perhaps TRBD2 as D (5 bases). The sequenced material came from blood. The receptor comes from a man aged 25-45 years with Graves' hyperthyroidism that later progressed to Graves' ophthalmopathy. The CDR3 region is CSARVGTGYTDTQYF. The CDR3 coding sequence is TGCAGTGCTAGAGTAGGAACGGGGTACACAGATACGCAGTATTTT.